These 23 T cell receptor beta chains originate from one sample sequenced in a study of beta chain features in type 1 diabetes. The sequenced template was cDNA made from the entire isolated RNA. TCRdb keeps only in-frame clones here, not all; method: immunoSEQ multiplex PCR. The sample lists around 19,000 clones; approximately 50% were seen once. The specimen sequenced was stem cell memory CD4+ T cells from blood. The receptors stem from a man between 18 and 35 years old in good health.

In this sample, this clone turned up a few times. This chain links TRBV5-1 with TRBJ2-5; D gene uncertain. CDR1 SGHRS and CDR2 YFSETQ come from the germline V gene. The CDR3 runs 14 residues. V lost 0 bases to trimming and J lost 0 bases, with 6 bases between them. The CDR3 loop is CASSLVTDQETQYF. CDR3 nucleotide sequence: TGCGCCAGCAGCTTGGTAACAGACCAAGAGACCCAGTACTTC. The full variable domain, completed using reference TRBV5-1 and TRBJ2-5, is KAGVTQTPRYLIKTRGQQVTLSCSPISGHRSVSWYQQTPGQGLQFLFEYFSETQRNKGNFPGRFSGRQFSNSRSEMNVSTLELGDSALYLCASSLVTDQETQYFGPGTRLLVL.

This clone occurred once. This rearrangement joins TRBV5-1 to TRBJ2-7; the match to TRBD1 covers 9 bases. V was clipped by 0 bases and J by 0 bases; unmatched bases: 7. Germline-derived CDR1 and CDR2 are SGHRS and YFSETQ. The CDR3 contains 17 residues. This CDR3 is CASSLGMTGGVSYEQYF. The CDR3 nucleotides are TGCGCCAGCAGCTTGGGGATGACAGGGGGGGTCTCCTACGAGCAGTACTTC.

This sequence joins TRBV7-2 and TRBJ2-7, with D possibly matching TRBD2 (6 bases). CDR3 length: 14 amino acids. The germline V gene has CDR1 SGHTA and CDR2 FQGNSA. V gave up 7 bases and J gave up 7 bases, with 20 bases separating them. CDR3 amino acids: CASTMAGPRREQYF. In DNA, the CDR3 is TGTGCCAGCACCATGGCGGGGCCAAGGAGAGAGCAGTACTTC.

The chain joins TRBV7-6 to TRBJ1-4; tentative D call: TRBD1 (6 bases). CDR1 SGHVS and CDR2 FNYEAQ come from the germline V gene. The CDR3 is 16 residues long. V gave up 0 bases and J gave up 7 bases, with 15 bases separating them. The CDR3, as DNA: TGTGCCAGCAGCTTAGCCAGGGGCCCGGGGTTTGAAAAACTGTTTTTT. It codes for CASSLARGPGFEKLFF.

The J gene is TRBJ1-5, the V gene TRBV7-2; the D is unclear. In germline, CDR1 is SGHTA, CDR2 FQGNSA. The V end lost 1 base, the J end lost 5 bases, and 6 bases lay between the germline ends. This CDR3 comprises 13 residues. The CDR3: CASSLVQDQPQHF. For the CDR3, the DNA is TGTGCCAGCAGCTTAGTGCAGGATCAGCCCCAGCATTTT.

The chain recombines TRBV7-2 with TRBJ2-7, with 8 nucleotides matching TRBD2. The CDR3 has 14 residues. V lost 5 bases, J lost 3 bases, and 6 bases stayed unmatched. Germline lookup yields CDR1 SGHTA and CDR2 FQGNSA. CDR3: CASSPGGGNYEQYF. CDR3 DNA: TGTGCCAGCAGCCCCGGGGGGGGGAACTACGAGCAGTACTTC.

The chain links TRBV7-2 to TRBJ2-3, with a tentative D call TRBD2 (6 bases). CDR3 size: 14 residues. Germline V gene lookup returns CDR1 SGHTA and CDR2 FQGNSA. Trimming stripped 2 bases from V and 6 bases from J, with 12 bases between. CDR3 in DNA: TGTGCCAGCAGCTTATCTCGGGGAGGTGATACGCAGTATTTT. This codes for CASSLSRGGDTQYF. Looking up the rest from reference TRBV7-2 and TRBJ2-3 gives the full variable domain: GAGVSQSPSNKVTEKGKDVELRCDPISGHTALYWYRQSLGQGLEFLIYFQGNSAPDKSGLPSDRFSAERTGGSVSTLTIQRTQQEDSAVYLCASSLSRGGDTQYFGPGTRLTVL.

V is TRBV7-3 and J is TRBJ2-1; D not resolved. Germline lookup yields CDR1 SGHTA and CDR2 FQGTGA. The CDR3 consists of 13 residues. The germline V and J ends were trimmed by 3 bases and 6 bases, with 9 bases remaining between them. The CDR3 DNA sequence: TGTGCCAGCAGCTTGTCCCAACTCAATGAGCAGTTCTTC. Translated: CASSLSQLNEQFF.

This clone has a handful of counts. This chain links TRBV10-3 with TRBJ2-7, with a tentative D call TRBD1 (7 bases). Germline assignment: CDR1 ENHRY and CDR2 SYGVKD. V lost 11 bases and J 6 bases, leaving 14 bases between the germline ends. The CDR3 runs to 11 residues. The CDR3 spells CASRQGGEQYF. As DNA, the CDR3 is TGTGCCTCGAGACAGGGAGGCGAGCAGTACTTC.

This clone was counted only a few times. The chain uses TRBV7-2 and TRBJ2-5, with a weak D call TRBD1 (5 bases). The DNA end is more similar to TRBJ2-7, so the J call may be wrong. This CDR3 is built from 14 residues. Germline V gene data show CDR1 as SGHTA and CDR2 as FQGNSA. CDR3 DNA sequence: TGTGCCAGCAGCCCAGGTGGCAGGGTGTACGAGCAGTACTTC. This codes for CASSPGGRVYEQYF.

The chain carries TRBV14 and TRBJ2-7; TRBD1 agrees at 7 bases. The J segment lost 0 bases and the V segment lost 2 bases, leaving 10 bases of the junction unmatched. The germline CDR1 and CDR2 sequences are SGHDN and FVKESK. The CDR3 totals 17 residues. The CDR3 bases are TGTGCCAGCAGCCAAACTAAGCCAGGGGGAAGCTCCTACGAGCAGTACTTC. This sequence encodes CASSQTKPGGSSYEQYF. Full variable domain (rest looked up from reference TRBV14 and TRBJ2-7): EAGVTQFPSHSVIEKGQTVTLRCDPISGHDNLYWYRRVMGKEIKFLLHFVKESKQDESGMPNNRFLAERTGGTYSTLKVQPAELEDSGVYFCASSQTKPGGSSYEQYFGPGTRLTVT.

The rearrangement joins TRBV7-2 to TRBJ2-1, with D hard to call. V was pared by 1 base and J by 7 bases, with 11 bases between. There are 14 residues in the CDR3. Germline assignment: CDR1 SGHTA and CDR2 FQGNSA. The CDR3 nucleotides are TGTGCCAGCAGCTTAGTCCCTGCGCTGAATGAGCAGTTCTTC. Translating gives CASSLVPALNEQFF.

The chain is built from TRBV7-2 and TRBJ2-7; weak D call: TRBD2 (6 bases). The V end was cut by 1 base, the J end by 0 bases, with 13 bases between. CDR3 size: 16 residues. Looked up from germline, CDR1 is SGHTA and CDR2 is FQGNSA. This CDR3 is CASSLGAGGGSYEQYF. The DNA of the CDR3 is TGTGCCAGCAGCTTAGGAGCTGGGGGAGGCTCCTACGAGCAGTACTTC.

This chain joins TRBV6-1 and TRBJ1-4; D is ambiguous. Germline V gene data show CDR1 as MNHNS and CDR2 as SASEGT. The CDR3 loop spans 15 amino acids. Trimming left V 3 bases short and J 2 bases short, with 10 bases between. The CDR3 DNA follows: TGTGCCAGCAGTGATCTGGGCTCGACTAATGAAAAACTGTTTTTT. Translated: CASSDLGSTNEKLFF.

V and J are TRBV19 and TRBJ1-2; D might be TRBD1 (5 bases). The germline V gene encodes CDR1 LNHDA and CDR2 SQIVND (reference sequence). The ends were cut back, 3 bases at V and 2 bases at J, with 13 bases in the middle. This CDR3 has 15 residues. The CDR3 protein is CASSMDPAGNYGYTF. The CDR3 region has the DNA TGTGCCAGTAGTATGGACCCGGCAGGGAACTATGGCTACACCTTC.

The rearrangement links TRBV7-6 to TRBJ1-4; TRBD1 might be the D (5 bases). CDR1 is SGHVS and CDR2 is FNYEAQ in the germline V gene. The CDR3 is made up of 17 amino acids. The V gene lost 0 bases and the J gene lost 2 bases, with 13 bases spanning the gap. In DNA, the CDR3 is TGTGCCAGCAGCTTAGCGCTAAGGGGATCGACTAATGAAAAACTGTTTTTT. It translates to CASSLALRGSTNEKLFF.

This clone showed up just once. This chain connects TRBV6-6 to TRBJ2-7; TRBD1 matches 8 bases. The CDR3 runs to 13 residues. CDR1 and CDR2 (germline): MNHNY, SVGAGI (reference sequence). V dropped 7 bases and J dropped 2; count of bases not matched to a gene: 4. CDR3 region: CASTQTGAYEQYF. The DNA of the CDR3 is TGTGCCAGCACTCAGACAGGGGCCTACGAGCAGTACTTC.

J is TRBJ2-5 and V is TRBV19; D might be TRBD1 (6 bases). V lost 4 bases and J lost 0, with 12 bases in between. Germline CDR1 reads LNHDA; CDR2 reads SQIVND (reference sequence). CDR3 size: 15 residues. The CDR3 is CASSKWAGDQETQYF. The DNA for the CDR3 is TGTGCCAGTAGTAAATGGGCAGGGGACCAAGAGACCCAGTACTTC.

This clone has only a few counts. V usage is TRBV7-8 and J usage is TRBJ1-1; D is perhaps TRBD1 (5 bases). Germline CDR1 reads SGHVS; CDR2 reads FQNEAQ. The CDR3 runs to 16 residues. V was clipped by 8 bases and J by 3 bases, with 22 bases between them. For the CDR3, the DNA is TGTGCCAGCTCCTCCCGCCGGGGGGTTGATGACACTGAAGCTTTCTTT. Amino acids: CASSSRRGVDDTEAFF.

This clone has a handful of counts. The chain is built from TRBV7-2 and TRBJ1-1; no clear D. V shed 3 bases and J shed 7 bases, with 9 bases lying between them. The CDR3 spans 12 residues. The germline gives CDR1 SGHTA, CDR2 FQGNSA. CDR3 loop: CASSFYGIEAFF. The CDR3 DNA reads TGTGCCAGCAGCTTCTACGGGATTGAAGCTTTCTTT.

This clone was counted between two and nine times. The sample has other DNA sequences that encode this CDR3 too. The chain uses TRBV5-1 and TRBJ2-3, with TRBD1 matching over 7 bases. Germline CDR1 is SGHRS and CDR2 is YFSETQ. The junction had 7 bases not matched to a gene; V was cut back by 4 bases and J by 5 bases. This CDR3 spans 14 amino acids. Here the CDR3 reads CASSPGQEGDTQYF. The CDR3 nucleotides are TGCGCCAGCAGCCCCGGACAGGAAGGAGATACGCAGTATTTT. Full variable domain (missing parts from reference TRBV5-1 and TRBJ2-3): KAGVTQTPRYLIKTRGQQVTLSCSPISGHRSVSWYQQTPGQGLQFLFEYFSETQRNKGNFPGRFSGRQFSNSRSEMNVSTLELGDSALYLCASSPGQEGDTQYFGPGTRLTVL.

J is TRBJ1-3 and V is TRBV5-1; possibly TRBD1 for D (6 bases). This CDR3 region has 17 residues. Trimming left V 4 bases short and J 3 bases short, with 20 bases between. Looked up from germline, CDR1 is SGHRS and CDR2 is YFSETQ. The CDR3 region is CASSPPVGWGHGNTIYF. The DNA of the CDR3 is TGCGCCAGCAGCCCCCCTGTCGGCTGGGGGCATGGAAACACCATATATTTT.

This clone was seen more than once but under ten times. V gene TRBV6-5 combines with J gene TRBJ1-1, with 8 bases matching TRBD1. J gave up 6 bases and V 6 bases, and 9 bases lay outside the gene matches. The CDR3 totals 14 residues. CDR1 is MNHEY and CDR2 is SVGAGI in the germline V gene. The CDR3 DNA sequence: TGTGCCAGCAGACCACTGACAGGGGCGGCTGAAGCTTTCTTT. As protein: CASRPLTGAAEAFF.